This T cell receptor (beta chain) originates from a study of beta chain features in type 1 diabetes. The overall study: Examined across all samples were some 99 million sorted cells. Points from the study as a whole: Moderately but significantly shorter TCRB CDR3s were found in Type 1 diabetes patients in all four CD4+ subsets. Type 1 diabetes patients had fewer VDJ junction insertions and more deletions.

The study reverse transcribed the entire isolated RNA, so it sequenced expressed TCRB transcripts. Naive, central memory and regulatory T cell samples averaged around 3.5 million immunoSEQ reads each. TCRdb's copy holds only in-frame clones and misses some; the assay was immunoSEQ multiplex PCR. The profile shows some 250,000 clones, 11% to 15% of them singletons. CD45RO/CCR7/CD25/CD127/CD95/CD27 separated CD4+ naive, central memory, regulatory and stem cell-like memory cells by sorting. The V end lost 5 bases, the J end lost 4 bases, and 21 bases lay between the germline ends. The CDR3 extends over 16 amino acids. Per germline, CDR1 SGHNT and CDR2 YYREEE (reference sequence). In this sample, this clone turned up a few times. What it recognizes is unknown.

Sample: naive CD4+ T cells from blood. V gene TRBV5-4 combines with J gene TRBJ1-2; tentative D call: TRBD1 (6 bases). This clonotype originated in a man aged 25 to 45 with type 1 diabetes. The CDR3 sequence: CASRPGGSPEGYGYTF. DNA of the CDR3: TGTGCCAGCAGACCGGGGGGCTCCCCGGAGGGCTATGGCTACACCTTC.